One sample yielded the 21 T cell receptor beta chains listed below, sequenced in a study of cytomegalovirus exposure and HLA in healthy donors. Only in-frame clones appear in the TCRdb table, and some are missing; sequencing was by immunoSEQ multiplex PCR. Seen here are approximately 100,000 clones, about nine tenths observed once, and the top ten hold about 2%. Source material: PBMCs. The receptors were sampled from a woman aged 18-35 years in good health and CMV-seronegative.

The chain employs TRBV4-2 and TRBJ2-1; 7 bases match TRBD1. The length of the CDR3 is 14 residues. In germline, CDR1 is LGHNA, CDR2 YNFKEQ. Losses at the gene ends were 6 bases for V and 1 base for J; bases not matched to a gene: 3. This CDR3 is CASSSQGSYNEQFF. Written as DNA, the CDR3 is TGTGCCAGCAGTTCACAGGGGTCCTACAATGAGCAGTTCTTC.

This clone came up once. The chain uses TRBV7-7 and TRBJ2-2, with TRBD1 as a possible D gene (5 bases). Germline CDR1 SSHAT, CDR2 FNYEAQ (reference sequence). The V and J ends lost 0 bases and 0 bases respectively, with 8 bases between them. The CDR3 runs to 16 residues. The CDR3 is CASSLARQSNTGELFF. The CDR3 DNA reads TGTGCCAGCAGCTTAGCCCGACAGTCGAACACCGGGGAGCTGTTTTTT.

The chain is built from TRBV19 and TRBJ2-5, with TRBD2 identical over 14 bases. Unmatched junction bases numbered 7, after V lost 5 bases and J lost 5 bases. The CDR3 sequence is 16 residues long. Germline-derived CDR1 and CDR2 are LNHDA and SQIVND (reference sequence). The CDR3 region has the DNA TGTGCCAGTAGTGGGGGACTAGCGGGAGCGCGGGAGACCCAGTACTTC. Protein sequence: CASSGGLAGARETQYF.

A few counts support this clone. The rearrangement joins TRBV27 to TRBJ1-2; D is unresolved. There are 12 residues in the CDR3. From germline, CDR1 is MNHEY and CDR2 SMNVEV (reference sequence). V was trimmed by 3 bases and J by 6 bases, leaving 8 bases between them. CDR3 sequence reads: CASSFRGHGYTF. As DNA, the CDR3 is TGTGCCAGCAGTTTTCGCGGCCATGGCTACACCTTC.

The CDR3 DNA reads as TGTGCCTGGAGCCCCAGTGGCCGGCGGGCTTTCTTT. This codes for CAWSPSGRRAFF. The chain couples TRBV30 to TRBJ1-1; D ambiguous. The CDR3 has 12 residues. V lost 3 bases to trimming and J lost 11 bases, with 16 bases between them. The V gene's germline CDR1 is GTSNPN and CDR2 SVGIG (reference sequence).

The chain couples TRBV28 to TRBJ1-2; unclear D gene. The V gene's germline CDR1 is MDHEN and CDR2 SYDVKM. This CDR3 has 15 residues. V was pared by 2 bases and J by 4 bases, with 14 bases between. The CDR3 region has the DNA TGTGCCAGCAGTTTAAGAGAGGAGGGTCCCTATGGCTACACCTTC. It encodes CASSLREEGPYGYTF.

This clone was found once. The rearrangement links TRBV7-9 to TRBJ1-4; TRBD1 aligns across 7 bases. CDR3 size: 12 residues. Trimming took 4 bases from V and 10 from J; bases not matched to a gene: 3. Germline V gene sequence: CDR1 SEHNR, CDR2 FQNEAQ (reference sequence). This chain's CDR3 is CASSSTGVKLFF. As DNA, the CDR3 is TGTGCCAGCAGCTCTACAGGGGTAAAACTGTTTTTT.

The chain employs TRBV30 and TRBJ1-1, with D possibly matching TRBD1 (5 bases). Germline assignment: CDR1 GTSNPN and CDR2 SVGIG (reference sequence). V dropped 0 bases and J dropped 4 bases, with 12 bases sitting between them. The CDR3 extends over 14 amino acids. Here the CDR3 DNA reads TGTGCCTGGAGTGTAGGATCAGGGTTCACTGAAGCTTTCTTT. This gives the protein CAWSVGSGFTEAFF. The complete variable domain, with remaining parts taken from reference TRBV30 and TRBJ1-1, reads SQTIHQWPATLVQPVGSPLSLECTVEGTSNPNLYWYRQAAGRGLQLLFYSVGIGQISSEVPQNLSASRPQDRQFILSSKKLLLSDSGFYLCAWSVGSGFTEAFFGQGTRLTVV.

The chain combines TRBV5-6 with TRBJ1-1; 9 nucleotides agree with TRBD1. The CDR3 is made up of 12 amino acids. Germline V gene data show CDR1 as SGHDT and CDR2 as YYEEEE. Germline trimming cut 3 bases from V and 8 bases from J; bases unmatched to any gene: 2. The CDR3 DNA reads as TGTGCCAGCAGCTGGGGACAGGGCGAAGCTTTCTTT. Translating gives CASSWGQGEAFF.

This clone was seen a few times. The chain combines TRBV14 with TRBJ1-6; 10 bases agree with TRBD1. V was pared by 0 bases and J by 10 bases, with 12 bases of the junction left unmatched. Germline V gives CDR1 SGHDN, CDR2 FVKESK. The CDR3 is 18 residues long. CDR3 protein: CASSQEQKGGQGRSPLHF. The CDR3 DNA reads as TGTGCCAGCAGCCAAGAACAAAAGGGGGGACAGGGGCGGTCACCCCTCCACTTT.

The chain recombines TRBV19 with TRBJ2-1; D is unclear. Germline CDR1 is LNHDA and CDR2 is SQIVND (reference sequence). With 10 bases removed from V and 8 bases from J, the gap between germline ends came to 15 bases. This CDR3 spans 12 amino acids. CDR3 sequence (DNA): TGTGCCACTTCCCGGCGAGGCGATGAGCAGTTCTTC. Its protein product is CATSRRGDEQFF.

The chain couples TRBV15 to TRBJ2-5; no clear D. Germline assignment: CDR1 LNHNV and CDR2 YYDKDF (reference sequence). V was trimmed by 0 bases and J by 5 bases, leaving 13 bases between them. The CDR3 extends over 15 amino acids. The CDR3 coding sequence is TGTGCCACCAGCAGAGACGAGACACGTCAGGAGACCCAGTACTTC. It yields the protein CATSRDETRQETQYF.

The chain combines TRBV2 with TRBJ2-2, with D possibly being TRBD2 (5 bases). The CDR3 sequence is 14 residues long. With 7 bases removed from V and 2 bases from J, the gap between germline ends came to 11 bases. The germline gives CDR1 SNHLY, CDR2 FYNNEI. CDR3 protein: CASTGGFNTGELFF. The CDR3 nucleotides are TGTGCCAGCACGGGCGGGTTTAACACCGGGGAGCTGTTTTTT.

This chain joins TRBV7-3 and TRBJ2-7; D is perhaps TRBD1 (5 bases). CDR1 is SGHTA, CDR2 FQGTGA, per germline. The V and J ends lost 5 bases and 5 bases respectively, with 13 bases between them. The CDR3 length is 13 residues. CDR3 residues: CASSATNRNEQYF. Here the CDR3 DNA reads TGTGCCAGCAGCGCTACGAACAGGAACGAGCAGTACTTC.

This chain joins TRBV5-1 and TRBJ2-5; TRBD1 matches 8 bases. The V gene's germline CDR1 is SGHRS and CDR2 YFSETQ. V lost 9 bases, J lost 5 bases, and 9 bases stayed unmatched. This CDR3 spans 13 amino acids. The CDR3 nucleotides are TGCGCCACAAGACAGGGGATAGGGGAGACCCAGTACTTC. Its protein is CATRQGIGETQYF.

The chain has TRBV7-3 and TRBJ1-2; TRBD1 matches 10 bases. V was clipped by 2 bases and J by 5 bases; unmatched bases: 2. This CDR3 is built from 14 residues. Germline V gives CDR1 SGHTA, CDR2 FQGTGA. The CDR3 bases are TGTGCCAGCAGCTTACAGGGACAGGGGTATGGCTACACCTTC. It translates to CASSLQGQGYGYTF.

V usage is TRBV28 and J usage is TRBJ1-1; possibly TRBD1 for D (6 bases). Looked up from germline, CDR1 is MDHEN and CDR2 is SYDVKM. The CDR3 sequence is 15 residues long. Trimming pared 6 bases from V and 2 bases from J, leaving 16 bases between. The CDR3 region is CASSRDTPVNTEAFF. The CDR3 DNA is TGTGCCAGCAGCCGGGACACGCCAGTTAACACTGAAGCTTTCTTT.

This clone has just one count. J is TRBJ1-1 and V is TRBV28; D ambiguous. The CDR3 is 11 amino acids. Germline CDR1 is MDHEN and CDR2 is SYDVKM. The V end was cut by 4 bases, the J end by 10 bases, with 10 bases between. Here the CDR3 reads CASSSSWAAFF. The CDR3 region has the DNA TGTGCCAGCAGTTCCTCCTGGGCAGCTTTCTTT.

This chain links TRBV6-1 with TRBJ2-7; 8 nucleotides align to TRBD2. The CDR3 covers 12 residues. The J segment lost 2 bases and the V segment lost 9 bases, leaving 3 bases of the junction unmatched. CDR1 and CDR2 (germline): MNHNS, SASEGT. The CDR3 is CASRLAPYEQYF. CDR3 nucleotide sequence: TGTGCCAGTAGACTAGCGCCCTACGAGCAGTACTTC.

This clone occurred once. The chain employs TRBV7-2 and TRBJ2-7; 8 nucleotides align to TRBD2. This CDR3 is 16 amino acids long. V lost 1 base and J lost 4; bases outside the gene matches: 9. The germline V gene has CDR1 SGHTA and CDR2 FQGNSA. This chain's CDR3 is CASSLVIAGLGYEQYF. CDR3 coding DNA: TGTGCCAGCAGCTTAGTGATAGCGGGGCTTGGTTACGAGCAGTACTTC. The whole variable domain, filled in from reference TRBV7-2 and TRBJ2-7, reads GAGVSQSPSNKVTEKGKDVELRCDPISGHTALYWYRQSLGQGLEFLIYFQGNSAPDKSGLPSDRFSAERTGGSVSTLTIQRTQQEDSAVYLCASSLVIAGLGYEQYFGPGTRLTVT.

The chain is built from TRBV2 and TRBJ2-2, with a weak D call TRBD2 (6 bases). This CDR3 is built from 15 residues. CDR1 and CDR2 from the germline V gene are SNHLY and FYNNEI. Trimming pared 7 bases from V and 0 bases from J, leaving 12 bases between. The CDR3 sequence: CASKGTVANTGELFF. The CDR3 DNA reads TGTGCCAGCAAAGGGACTGTCGCGAACACCGGGGAGCTGTTTTTT.